Following are 30 T cell receptor beta chains from one sample sequenced in a study of early T cells in non-severe SARS-CoV-2 infection. TCRdb used MiXCR to reprocess the 5' RACE reads, holding one entry per CDR3 protein. The data show tens of thousands of distinct CDR3 sequences, approximately 12% seen once. Sequenced input: whole blood. Receptor source: an adult who was a healthcare worker with PCR-confirmed SARS-CoV-2 infection or an uninfected control (not recorded which).

The CDR3, as DNA: TGCAGCGTAGCCTCGACAGGGGCCACTGAAGCTTTCTTT. Its translation: CSVASTGATEAFF. The genes are TRBV29-1 and TRBJ1-1; TRBD1 agrees at 8 bases. In germline, CDR1 is SQVTM, CDR2 ANQGSEA. This CDR3 spans 13 amino acids. J gave up 4 bases and V 6 bases, and 7 bases lay outside the gene matches.

This clonotype appeared many times. The gene calls are TRBV6-2 or TRBV6-3 and TRBJ1-2; D remains unclear. Germline V lookup: CDR1 MNHEY, CDR2 SVGEGT. The CDR3 is 17 amino acids. Trimming removed 6 bases at V and 0 bases at J, with 20 bases between. The CDR3 DNA reads TGTGCCAGCAGCCCCAGACCATCGAAAGGGTCTAACTATGGCTACACCTTC. This translates into CASSPRPSKGSNYGYTF.

This clonotype appeared many times. The chain uses TRBV5-1 and TRBJ2-7, with 8 bases lining up with TRBD2. The CDR3 spans 16 residues. Germline CDR1 SGHRS, CDR2 YFSETQ. V was pared by 3 bases and J by 0 bases, with 8 bases of the junction left unmatched. The DNA for the CDR3 is TGCGCCAGCAGCTCCCAATTAGCGGGGAGCTCCTACGAGCAGTACTTC. It is translated as CASSSQLAGSSYEQYF.

This clonotype was seen a few times. The chain recombines TRBV7-6 with TRBJ2-3; TRBD2 might be the D (9 bases). The CDR3 is made up of 22 amino acids. The germline V gene encodes CDR1 SGHVS and CDR2 FNYEAQ. The V end lost 5 bases, the J end lost 2 bases, and 35 bases lay between the germline ends. As DNA, the CDR3 is TGTGCCAGCAGCCAGACAGGGGAATTCCCCTTGCTAGCGGGACTTCACACAGATACGCAGTATTTT. Its translation is CASSQTGEFPLLAGLHTDTQYF.

This clonotype came up many times. The chain joins TRBV5-4 to TRBJ2-2, with D possibly being TRBD2 (7 bases). CDR1 is SGHNT and CDR2 is YYREEE in the germline V gene (reference sequence). The CDR3 extends over 16 amino acids. V was cut by 3 bases and J by 5 bases, with 17 bases left in between. CDR3 coding DNA: TGTGCCAGCAGCTCACCACCGGGGGGCCGGACCGGGGAGCTGTTTTTT. This codes for CASSSPPGGRTGELFF.

This clonotype has at least ten counts. V is TRBV20-1 and J is TRBJ2-5, with D hard to call. The CDR3 length is 15 residues. Trimming pared 0 bases from V and 4 bases from J, leaving 15 bases between. Looked up from germline, CDR1 is DFQATT and CDR2 is SNEGSKA (reference sequence). The CDR3 spells CSARERTRLRETQYF. The CDR3 DNA is TGCAGTGCTAGAGAGAGAACCCGGCTCCGAGAGACCCAGTACTTC.

This clonotype was detected many times. The gene calls are TRBV30 and TRBJ1-1, with D tentatively TRBD1 (5 bases). The V gene's germline CDR1 is GTSNPN and CDR2 SVGIG (reference sequence). The CDR3 runs to 12 residues. With 2 bases removed from V and 5 bases from J, the gap between germline ends came to 9 bases. The DNA for the CDR3 is TGTGCCTGGAGTATGGGGGAGACTGAAGCTTTCTTT. Encoded protein: CAWSMGETEAFF.

J is TRBJ2-5 and V is TRBV29-1, with TRBD2 matching 10 bases. V shed 5 bases and J 2 bases; nucleotides not matched to a gene: 2. The CDR3 spans 13 residues. Germline CDR1 and CDR2: SQVTM and ANQGSEA. The CDR3: CSVHSGGQETQYF. For the CDR3, the DNA is TGCAGCGTTCATAGCGGGGGGCAAGAGACCCAGTACTTC. Full variable domain (rest looked up from reference TRBV29-1 and TRBJ2-5): SAVISQKPSRDICQRGTSLTIQCQVDSQVTMMFWYRQQPGQSLTLIATANQGSEATYESGFVIDKFPISRPNLTFSTLTVSNMSPEDSSIYLCSVHSGGQETQYFGPGTRLLVL.

This clonotype occurred many times. J is TRBJ2-7 and V is TRBV7-9, with a possible D match to TRBD2 (5 bases). Germline CDR1 reads SEHNR; CDR2 reads FQNEAQ (reference sequence). The CDR3 runs to 16 residues. The ends were cut back, 7 bases at V and 2 bases at J, with 21 bases in the middle. The CDR3: CASTRLTRSGPYEQYF. The CDR3 DNA reads TGTGCCAGCACCAGACTGACACGGAGCGGACCCTACGAGCAGTACTTC.

V usage is TRBV11-1 and J usage is TRBJ2-1; 7 nucleotides agree with TRBD2. CDR1 is SGHAT, CDR2 FQDESV, per germline (reference sequence). J lost 0 bases, V lost 7 bases, and 3 bases had no gene match. The CDR3 totals 14 residues. This CDR3 reads CASKGLISYNEQFF. The CDR3 DNA follows: TGTGCCAGCAAGGGACTAATCTCCTACAATGAGCAGTTCTTC. The variable domain in full, with the rest retrieved from reference TRBV11-1 and TRBJ2-1, is EAEVAQSPRYKITEKSQAVAFWCDPISGHATLYWYRQILGQGPELLVQFQDESVVDDSQLPKDRFSAERLKGVDSTLKIQPAELGDSAMYLCASKGLISYNEQFFGPGTRLTVL.

This clonotype was counted ten times or more. V and J are TRBV27 and TRBJ2-5; TRBD1 matches at 7 bases. Germline V gene data show CDR1 as MNHEY and CDR2 as SMNVEV (reference sequence). Losses at the gene ends were 3 bases for V and 1 base for J; bases not matched to a gene: 11. The CDR3 sequence is 17 residues long. Here the CDR3 DNA reads TGTGCCAGCAGTTTTCTACCTGGGACAGCTTCCCAAGAGACCCAGTACTTC. Translating it yields CASSFLPGTASQETQYF.

This clonotype has ten or more counts. The rearrangement uses TRBV5-1 and TRBJ1-2, with 10 bases aligning to TRBD1. The CDR3 has 14 residues. Germline CDR1 is SGHRS and CDR2 is YFSETQ. The trim removed 4 bases at V and 7 bases at J, leaving 7 bases unmatched. The DNA for the CDR3 is TGCGCCAGCAGCAGCGGGGACAGGGGAGGTGGCTACACCTTC. Its protein product is CASSSGDRGGGYTF.

The table lists this clonotype with many counts. The genes are TRBV6-5 and TRBJ1-4, with D tentatively TRBD1 (6 bases). Trimming shortened V by 1 base and J by 9 bases, and 15 bases separated the two germline ends. The CDR3 is 15 residues long. From germline, CDR1 is MNHEY and CDR2 SVGAGI. The CDR3 is CASSYWGHRGKKLFF. The CDR3 DNA follows: TGTGCCAGCAGTTACTGGGGACACAGAGGGAAAAAACTGTTTTTT.

This chain joins TRBV6-5 and TRBJ2-7, with unresolved D. CDR3 length equals 13 residues. V was pared by 0 bases and J by 4 bases, with 7 bases between. Per germline, CDR1 MNHEY and CDR2 SVGAGI. The DNA of the CDR3 is TGTGCCAGCAGTTACTCGCAGGTATACGAGCAGTACTTC. Translating gives CASSYSQVYEQYF.

V and J are TRBV10-1 and TRBJ2-7; possible D gene TRBD2, 6 bases. Germline CDR1 WNHNN, CDR2 SYGVQD (reference sequence). The CDR3 length is 15 residues. V lost 0 bases to trimming and J lost 0 bases, with 9 bases between them. The CDR3 DNA sequence: TGCGCCAGCAGTGAGTCGGAGGGGAGCTCCTACGAGCAGTACTTC. Residues: CASSESEGSSYEQYF.

J is TRBJ1-2 and V is TRBV5-4; D is perhaps TRBD1 (6 bases). Germline CDR1 is SGHNT and CDR2 is YYREEE (reference sequence). There are 14 residues in the CDR3. Trimming shortened V by 4 bases and J by 4 bases, and 14 bases separated the two germline ends. This chain's CDR3 is CASSPPEGGYGYTF. Written as DNA, the CDR3 is TGTGCCAGCAGCCCGCCGGAGGGGGGCTATGGCTACACCTTC.

This clonotype was detected only a few times. The gene calls are TRBV7-9 and TRBJ1-2; possible D gene TRBD1, 6 bases. Trimming took off 5 bases at V and 0 bases at J, with 7 bases between the two ends. CDR1 and CDR2 (germline): SEHNR, FQNEAQ (reference sequence). CDR3 size: 13 residues. The CDR3 is CASSAGANYGYTF. Written as DNA, the CDR3 is TGTGCCAGCAGCGCAGGGGCTAACTATGGCTACACCTTC.

This clonotype came up many times. The chain joins TRBV12-3 or TRBV12-4 to TRBJ1-5, with D maybe TRBD1 (5 bases). V lost 4 bases, J lost 3 bases, and 7 bases lay in between. The CDR3 has 13 amino acids. The CDR3 nucleotides read TGTGCCAGCAGTTGGGGGGACAATCAGCCCCAGCATTTT. Protein: CASSWGDNQPQHF.

This chain connects TRBV20-1 to TRBJ2-5; D is unclear. The V end lost 3 bases, the J end lost 2 bases, and 16 bases lay between the germline ends. Germline CDR1 reads DFQATT; CDR2 reads SNEGSKA (reference sequence). CDR3 length: 15 amino acids. The CDR3 loop reads CSASVPVIRQETQYF. The CDR3 DNA is TGCAGTGCTAGCGTCCCGGTCATTCGGCAAGAGACCCAGTACTTC.

In its sample, this clonotype was seen many times. This chain connects TRBV7-2 to TRBJ1-2; D is uncertain. The CDR3 contains 13 residues. Germline CDR1 and CDR2: SGHTA and FQGNSA. Deletions cut 5 bases from V and 2 bases from J, with 9 bases between. The CDR3 DNA follows: TGTGCCAGCAGCCCCGACGGAAACTATGGCTACACCTTC. Translation gives CASSPDGNYGYTF.

This clonotype has at least ten counts. The chain links TRBV6-6 to TRBJ1-6; 9 positions agree with TRBD1. V lost 4 bases to trimming and J lost 8 bases; unmatched junction nucleotides: 6. The CDR3 length is 15 residues. Germline V CDR1 and CDR2: MNHNY, SVGAGI (reference sequence). CDR3 in DNA: TGTGCCAGCAGTTCCGGACAGGGGATCCATTCACCCCTCCACTTT. Encoded protein: CASSSGQGIHSPLHF.

This clonotype has ten or more counts. The chain recombines TRBV7-2 with TRBJ2-3; TRBD2 matches at 8 bases. This CDR3 is built from 15 residues. V gave up 5 bases and J gave up 3 bases; unmatched junction bases: 7. Looked up from germline, CDR1 is SGHTA and CDR2 is FQGNSA. Written as DNA, the CDR3 is TGTGCCAGCAGCGCATCCGGGACTAGGACAGATACGCAGTATTTT. This codes for CASSASGTRTDTQYF.

The chain is built from TRBV9 and TRBJ1-4; D remains unclear. In germline, CDR1 is SGDLS, CDR2 YYNGEE. There are 15 residues in the CDR3. Between the trimmed V and J ends, which lost 0 bases and 5 bases, there was a span of 11 bases. CDR3 protein: CASSVGGRRNEKLFF. The CDR3 nucleotides are TGTGCCAGCAGCGTAGGCGGGCGCAGGAATGAAAAACTGTTTTTT. Variable domain in full (rest from reference TRBV9 and TRBJ1-4): DSGVTQTPKHLITATGQRVTLRCSPRSGDLSVYWYQQSLDQGLQFLIQYYNGEERAKGNILERFSAQQFPDLHSELNLSSLELGDSALYFCASSVGGRRNEKLFFGSGTQLSVL.

The genes are TRBV6-6 and TRBJ1-1; tentative D call: TRBD1 (6 bases). This CDR3 comprises 14 residues. Germline lookup yields CDR1 MNHNY and CDR2 SVGAGI (reference sequence). V lost 2 bases and J lost 11, with 18 bases in between. The CDR3 loop is CASSYPGGEGVAFF. CDR3 DNA sequence: TGTGCCAGCAGTTACCCGGGGGGCGAAGGGGTTGCTTTCTTT.

V is TRBV20-1 and J is TRBJ2-5; 10 nucleotides align to TRBD2. The CDR3 sequence is 15 residues long. The germline CDR1 and CDR2 sequences are DFQATT and SNEGSKA (reference sequence). The J segment lost 4 bases and the V segment lost 5 bases, leaving 10 bases of the junction unmatched. CDR3 sequence (DNA): TGCAGTGCTCTTGATCCTCTAGCGGGGGCAGAGACCCAGTACTTC. Residues: CSALDPLAGAETQYF.

This clonotype was counted a few times. This chain connects TRBV29-1 to TRBJ2-3; TRBD2 is a possible D gene (6 bases). In germline, CDR1 is SQVTM, CDR2 ANQGSEA. V gave up 4 bases and J gave up 2 bases, with 10 bases separating them. The CDR3 covers 13 residues. This chain's CDR3 is CSVGTSPTDTQYF. CDR3 nucleotides: TGCAGCGTTGGCACTAGCCCCACAGATACGCAGTATTTT.

The V and J genes are TRBV5-5 and TRBJ1-5; D is uncertain. Per germline, CDR1 SGHKS and CDR2 YYEKEE (reference sequence). CDR3 length: 15 residues. V was cut by 2 bases and J by 3 bases, with 12 bases left in between. In nucleotides, the CDR3 is TGTGCCAGCAGCTTTAGGGCAGCAGACAATCAGCCCCAGCATTTT. It is translated as CASSFRAADNQPQHF.

This clonotype was counted at least ten times. The chain links TRBV2 to TRBJ1-2; the D is unclear. V was pared by 5 bases and J by 4 bases, with 11 bases between. The CDR3 totals 13 residues. CDR1 is SNHLY and CDR2 is FYNNEI in the germline V gene. CDR3 region: CASSIQRAYGYTF. In DNA, the CDR3 is TGTGCCAGCAGTATTCAGAGGGCCTATGGCTACACCTTC.

This clonotype was seen many times. This sequence joins TRBV19 and TRBJ1-5; no clear D. The CDR3 is 14 amino acids. Germline V gives CDR1 LNHDA, CDR2 SQIVND (reference sequence). Deletions cut 5 bases from V and 5 bases from J, with 13 bases between. This CDR3 reads CASSHSGLDQPQHF. CDR3 nucleotides: TGTGCCAGTAGTCACTCCGGTCTTGATCAGCCCCAGCATTTT.

CDR3 sequence (DNA): TGTGCCAGCAGCCCCCCAGGGAACTCCTACGAGCAGTACTTC. This sequence encodes CASSPPGNSYEQYF. The chain uses TRBV5-4 and TRBJ2-7; possible D gene TRBD1, 5 bases. Germline CDR1 is SGHNT and CDR2 is YYREEE (reference sequence). This CDR3 is built from 14 residues. Trimming shortened V by 4 bases and J by 0 bases, and 11 bases separated the two germline ends.